Given below is one T cell receptor beta chain in context. The antigen remains undetermined. Measured with immunoSEQ multiplex PCR; TCRdb has only the in-frame clones, and not every one. The data contain around 1.4 million clones, approximately 98.5% of them seen just once; the ten biggest clones take up 0.36%. Looked up from germline, CDR1 is SEHNR and CDR2 is FQNEAQ (reference sequence). The CDR3 contains 19 residues. The V end lost 4 bases, the J end lost 0 bases, and 24 bases lay between the germline ends. These data come from a study of shared clonotypes between healthy human individuals. General study findings and limits: Sequencing depth was predicted to influence how clonotypes are shared among donors.

Sequencing was carried out using naive CD4+ T cells sorted from blood. The subset is: CD45RA+ positively selected. The rearrangement uses TRBV7-9 and TRBJ1-2, with D possibly TRBD1 on 5 matching bases. The TCR comes from a man in his thirties or forties in good health. Here the CDR3 reads CASSSLSVVRGDANYGYTF. The CDR3 DNA is TGTGCCAGCAGCTCCCTCTCGGTTGTTAGGGGCGACGCTAACTATGGCTACACCTTC.